One and the same sample provided the 30 T cell receptor beta chains below, sequenced in a study of yellow fever vaccine responses in identical twins. TCRdb fed the RT-PCR reads into MiXCR, producing one record per CDR3 protein. The sample gives over 20,000 distinct CDR3 sequences, roughly 80% of which show up once; about 4.8% is in the top ten. The specimen was T cells from blood (PBMCs), unsorted or a sorted subset (not recorded which), collected before or after yellow fever vaccination (not recorded which). The receptor source for this set is a woman in her late teens or twenties who received the yellow fever vaccine.

The rearrangement joins TRBV7-9 to TRBJ2-5; 15 nucleotides match TRBD2. The J segment lost 1 base and the V segment lost 5 bases, leaving 8 bases of the junction unmatched. Per the germline V gene, CDR1 is SEHNR and CDR2 is FQNEAQ (reference sequence). This CDR3 has 18 amino acids. This CDR3 is CASSTGTSGRMGQETQYF. The CDR3 DNA reads TGTGCCAGCAGCACGGGGACTAGCGGGAGGATGGGCCAAGAGACCCAGTACTTC. The whole variable domain, remainder taken from reference TRBV7-9 and TRBJ2-5, is DTGVSQNPRHKITKRGQNVTFRCDPISEHNRLYWYRQTLGQGPEFLTYFQNEAQLEKSRLLSDRFSAERPKGSFSTLEIQRTEQGDSAMYLCASSTGTSGRMGQETQYFGPGTRLLVL.

In this sample, this clonotype turned up once. This chain joins TRBV5-1 and TRBJ2-3; D gene ambiguous. Trimming took off 4 bases at V and 0 bases at J, with 15 bases between the two ends. The CDR3 consists of 16 residues. The germline V gene has CDR1 SGHRS and CDR2 YFSETQ. CDR3 in DNA: TGCGCCAGCAGCACCAGACCCCCCGAGAGCACAGATACGCAGTATTTT. This encodes CASSTRPPESTDTQYF.

CDR3 in DNA: TGTGCCAGCAGCTTAGTTTTGGTGGGCGAGCAGTACTTC. As protein: CASSLVLVGEQYF. The J gene is TRBJ2-7, the V gene TRBV11-3, with D uncertain. The CDR3 loop spans 13 amino acids. The ends were cut back, 1 base at V and 6 bases at J, with 10 bases in the middle. Germline V gene sequence: CDR1 SGHNT, CDR2 YENEEA.

This chain links TRBV13 with TRBJ1-1; D gene ambiguous. The germline V gene has CDR1 PRHDT and CDR2 FYEKMQ (reference sequence). This CDR3 spans 15 amino acids. V lost 5 bases and J 1 base, leaving 14 bases between the germline ends. The CDR3 protein is CASSPFRQTNTEAFF. The CDR3 nucleotides read TGTGCCAGCAGCCCCTTCCGGCAGACGAACACTGAAGCTTTCTTT.

V gene TRBV3-1 combines with J gene TRBJ2-7; TRBD1 matches 8 bases. The CDR3 runs to 14 residues. Germline CDR1 is LGHDT and CDR2 is YNNKEL (reference sequence). V was pared by 4 bases and J by 2 bases, with 4 bases of the junction left unmatched. CDR3 in amino acids: CASSPDRAPYEQYV. Written as DNA, the CDR3 is TGTGCCAGCAGCCCGGACAGGGCCCCCTACGAGCAGTACGTC.

The rearrangement links TRBV28 to TRBJ2-2, with D unresolved. The V end lost 8 bases, the J end lost 9 bases, and 10 bases lay between the germline ends. The germline CDR1 and CDR2 sequences are MDHEN and SYDVKM. This CDR3 has 11 residues. Written as DNA, the CDR3 is TGTGCCAGCCTAACCAGCAGGGAGCTGTTTTTT. Amino acids: CASLTSRELFF.

V usage is TRBV11-1 and J usage is TRBJ2-5; no clear D gene. Germline CDR1 is SGHAT and CDR2 is FQDESV (reference sequence). This CDR3 spans 13 amino acids. Trimming stripped 2 bases from V and 3 bases from J, with 7 bases between. The CDR3 DNA reads TGTGCCAGCAGCTTAAGTAAGGAAGAGACCCAGTACTTC. Amino acid sequence: CASSLSKEETQYF.

This clonotype was seen a handful of times. The gene calls are TRBV12-3 or TRBV12-4 and TRBJ1-1; TRBD1 aligns across 7 bases. Trimming cost V 1 base and J 7 bases; bases outside gene matches: 0. This CDR3 has 12 amino acids. CDR3 amino acids: CASSLGDSEAFF. CDR3 in DNA: TGTGCCAGCAGTTTAGGGGACAGTGAAGCTTTCTTT.

This clonotype was detected only a few times. This chain connects TRBV6-1 to TRBJ1-6; D is perhaps TRBD1 (5 bases). Trimming cost V 2 bases and J 3 bases, with 8 bases left between them. Germline V gene sequence: CDR1 MNHNS, CDR2 SASEGT. The CDR3 spans 15 residues. DNA for the CDR3: TGTGCCAGCAGTGAATCGGGGGGCTATAATTCACCCCTCCACTTT. This translates into CASSESGGYNSPLHF.

The V call is TRBV11-1, the J call TRBJ1-2, with D tentatively TRBD1 (5 bases). The V end lost 2 bases, the J end lost 6 bases, and 10 bases lay between the germline ends. The germline CDR1 and CDR2 sequences are SGHAT and FQDESV (reference sequence). The CDR3 runs to 13 residues. CDR3 loop: CASSLRGDDGYTF. The CDR3 DNA is TGTGCCAGCAGCTTAAGGGGAGACGATGGCTACACCTTC.

This rearrangement joins TRBV2 to TRBJ1-6; possible D gene TRBD1, 6 bases. Germline-derived CDR1 and CDR2 are SNHLY and FYNNEI. The germline V and J ends were trimmed by 7 bases and 9 bases, with 16 bases remaining between them. This CDR3 is 14 amino acids long. The CDR3 sequence is CASNGGGLGSPLHF. The DNA for the CDR3 is TGTGCCAGCAACGGAGGGGGGTTGGGTTCACCCCTCCACTTT.

V gene TRBV6-2 or TRBV6-3 combines with J gene TRBJ1-2, with 10 nucleotides matching TRBD1. V was clipped by 0 bases and J by 9 bases; unmatched bases: 10. The V gene's germline CDR1 is MNHEY and CDR2 SVGEGT. The CDR3 runs 16 residues. CDR3 coding DNA: TGTGCCAGCAGTTACTCTGGGGACAGGGGTTTATTTAGCTACACCTTC. Protein sequence: CASSYSGDRGLFSYTF.

V is TRBV28 and J is TRBJ2-7; TRBD1 agrees at 8 bases. Germline V CDR1 and CDR2: MDHEN, SYDVKM. Trimming removed 8 bases from V and 3 bases from J; junction bases left unmatched: 6. The CDR3 sequence is 13 residues long. Here the CDR3 reads CASCRDRFYEQYV. The CDR3, as DNA: TGTGCCAGCTGCCGGGACAGGTTCTACGAGCAGTACGTC.

The chain has TRBV3-1 and TRBJ2-7; the D is unclear. Germline CDR1 and CDR2: LGHDT and YNNKEL (reference sequence). The V gene lost 1 base and the J gene lost 2 bases, with 9 bases spanning the gap. This CDR3 comprises 14 residues. For the CDR3, the DNA is TGTGCCAGCAGCCAAGCTGCGGTAGCCTACGAGCAGTACTTC. Protein product: CASSQAAVAYEQYF.

This chain joins TRBV6-1 and TRBJ1-3; D not certain. The CDR3 runs 16 residues. The germline CDR1 and CDR2 sequences are MNHNS and SASEGT. The V end lost 7 bases, the J end lost 0 bases, and 16 bases lay between the germline ends. The CDR3 DNA reads as TGTGCCAGCACCCCGCGCGTCCGCAGCTCTGGAAACACCATATATTTT. This codes for CASTPRVRSSGNTIYF.

Only a few counts were recorded for this clonotype. The rearrangement uses TRBV6-2 or TRBV6-3 and TRBJ2-1; D is unresolved. With 4 bases removed from V and 0 bases from J, the gap between germline ends came to 7 bases. The length of the CDR3 is 14 residues. CDR1 and CDR2 from the germline V gene are MNHEY and SVGEGT. The CDR3 nucleotides read TGTGCCAGCAGTTTGCTCCCCTCCTACAATGAGCAGTTCTTC. Translating it yields CASSLLPSYNEQFF.

Details on this clonotype: Its ends do not fully match the called genes, so a read error is possible. This chain connects TRBV29-1 to TRBJ2-1; TRBD2 is a possible D gene (6 bases). Germline V CDR1 and CDR2: SQVTM, ANQGSEA. The CDR3 length is 16 residues. CDR3 loop: CSAGPWTGTYYSEQFF. The CDR3 nucleotides are TGCAGCGCGGGGCCGTGGACCGGGACTTACTACAGTGAGCAGTTCTTC.

The J gene is TRBJ1-3, the V gene TRBV28; 8 nucleotides line up with TRBD1. The CDR3 loop spans 17 amino acids. CDR1 is MDHEN and CDR2 is SYDVKM in the germline V gene. Trimming took 5 bases from V and 1 from J; bases not matched to a gene: 10. The chain's CDR3 is CASSLPGQVISGNTIYF. In nucleotides, the CDR3 is TGTGCCAGCAGTCTACCGGGACAGGTTATTTCTGGAAACACCATATATTTT.

This chain uses TRBV24-1 with TRBJ2-3; a possible D gene is TRBD2 (5 bases). Germline assignment: CDR1 KGHDR and CDR2 SFDVKD. This CDR3 spans 15 amino acids. Between the trimmed V and J ends, which lost 1 base and 4 bases, there was a span of 11 bases. Here the CDR3 reads CATSDFRGPSDTQYF. CDR3 in DNA: TGTGCCACCAGTGATTTCCGGGGTCCTTCAGATACGCAGTATTTT.

The chain couples TRBV2 to TRBJ2-3; no definite D call. The CDR3 spans 13 residues. Germline CDR1 and CDR2: SNHLY and FYNNEI. Trimming took off 8 bases at V and 3 bases at J, with 12 bases between the two ends. As DNA, the CDR3 is TGTGCCAGCTCCGGGCTTGCAACAGATACGCAGTATTTT. It codes for CASSGLATDTQYF.

V and J are TRBV24-1 and TRBJ2-6; D is unclear. This CDR3 region has 13 residues. Germline V gives CDR1 KGHDR, CDR2 SFDVKD. Trimming took 2 bases from V and 2 from J, leaving 0 bases between them. In DNA, the CDR3 is TGTGCCACCAGTGATTCTGGGGCCAACGTCCTGACTTTC. Protein sequence: CATSDSGANVLTF.

The rearrangement uses TRBV11-3 and TRBJ1-1; no clear D. Per the germline V gene, CDR1 is SGHNT and CDR2 is YENEEA. Trimming removed 4 bases from V and 6 bases from J, with 18 bases in between. The CDR3 is 15 amino acids. The CDR3 DNA sequence: TGTGCCAGCAGCTCCTTGTTATACGGCGTTTCTGAAGCTTTCTTT. Its protein product is CASSSLLYGVSEAFF.

Note on this clonotype: Sequence at one end of the junction differs from germline and may be a read error. The CDR3 region is CASSSPLSGSYNEQFF. The CDR3, as DNA: TGTGCCAGCTCATCACCCCTCAGCGGGTCATACAATGAGCAGTTCTTC. The chain carries TRBV18 and TRBJ2-1; tentative D call: TRBD2 (6 bases). CDR1 is KGHSH and CDR2 is LQKENI in the germline V gene. The CDR3 runs to 16 residues. Together with reference TRBV18 and TRBJ2-1, the CDR3 gives the full variable domain: NAGVMQNPRHLVRRRGQEARLRCSPMKGHSHVYWYRQLPEEGLKFMVYLQKENIIDESGMPKERFSAEFPKEGPSILRIQQVVRGDSAAYFCASSSPLSGSYNEQFFGPGTRLTVL.

This clonotype was seen just once. V gene TRBV4-3 combines with J gene TRBJ2-1; D call uncertain. V gave up 4 bases and J gave up 0 bases, with 13 bases separating them. This CDR3 is 16 amino acids long. Germline assignment: CDR1 LGHNA and CDR2 YSLEER. CDR3 in DNA: TGCGCCAGCAGCCCCCTTGGGTCCCTCTCCTACAATGAGCAGTTCTTC. Encoded protein: CASSPLGSLSYNEQFF.

This clonotype was observed a handful of times. This chain links TRBV5-1 with TRBJ2-2, with a tentative D call TRBD2 (6 bases). The germline gives CDR1 SGHRS, CDR2 YFSETQ. The CDR3 contains 15 residues. The V and J ends lost 2 bases and 4 bases respectively, with 12 bases between them. Here the CDR3 DNA reads TGCGCCAGCAGCTTCGGGGGAGGCGTCACCGGGGAGCTGTTTTTT. This translates into CASSFGGGVTGELFF.

The genes are TRBV4-1 and TRBJ1-1; the match to TRBD1 covers 9 bases. Germline V gene lookup returns CDR1 MGHRA and CDR2 YSYEKL. The V gene end was trimmed by 1 base and the J gene end by 3 bases; junction bases not matched to a gene: 6. This CDR3 is built from 16 residues. CDR3 in DNA: TGCGCCAGCAGCCAAGGGGGGACAGGGAGGTACACTGAAGCTTTCTTT. Its translation: CASSQGGTGRYTEAFF.

The genes are TRBV15 and TRBJ2-6; D uncertain. From germline, CDR1 is LNHNV and CDR2 YYDKDF (reference sequence). The CDR3 runs to 15 residues. Trimming stripped 0 bases from V and 2 bases from J, with 5 bases between. CDR3 nucleotide sequence: TGTGCCACCAGCAGAGAGAGAACTGGGGCCAACGTCCTGACTTTC. This translates into CATSRERTGANVLTF.

The V and J genes are TRBV10-3 and TRBJ2-1; D remains ambiguous. This CDR3 region has 14 residues. Per germline, CDR1 ENHRY and CDR2 SYGVKD. V was cut by 8 bases and J by 6 bases, with 17 bases left in between. In DNA, the CDR3 is TGTGCCATCGACGACGGGCAATCATCCAATGAGCAGTTCTTC. This encodes CAIDDGQSSNEQFF.

This chain links TRBV12-3 or TRBV12-4 with TRBJ1-1; tentative D call: TRBD1 (6 bases). Trimming stripped 4 bases from V and 0 bases from J, with 15 bases between. The CDR3 is 16 residues long. The CDR3 loop is CASSSRDILMNTEAFF. The CDR3 bases are TGTGCCAGCAGTTCGAGGGACATACTAATGAACACTGAAGCTTTCTTT.

This chain connects TRBV6-1 to TRBJ2-2, with a possible D match to TRBD1 (5 bases). Per germline, CDR1 MNHNS and CDR2 SASEGT. Trimming removed 8 bases from V and 4 bases from J, with 14 bases in between. The CDR3 spans 14 residues. The CDR3 DNA sequence: TGTGCCAGCCTAGGCAGGGTTGCCACCGGGGAGCTGTTTTTT. Protein: CASLGRVATGELFF.